The T cell receptor (beta chain) under discussion was sequenced for a study of T cell changes during pregnancy in multiple sclerosis. Using immunoSEQ multiplex PCR, the repertoire was profiled, and TCRdb retains in-frame clones only, with some absent. This table holds about 36,000 clones, 90% to 95% found once. The germline V gene encodes CDR1 SGHTA and CDR2 FQGNSA. Trimming removed 5 bases from V and 7 bases from J, with 17 bases in between. The CDR3 is made up of 14 amino acids. J is TRBJ2-5 and V is TRBV7-2; the D gene is possibly TRBD2 (6 bases). The sample was CD4+ T cells from peripheral blood mononuclear cells, taken in the first trimester of pregnancy. This clonotype originated in a female donor with multiple sclerosis, enrolled in a pregnancy study. In DNA, the CDR3 is TGTGCCAGCAGCGCCCAGTGGGGGGTAGGGACCCAGTACTTC. It yields the protein CASSAQWGVGTQYF.